Following are 12 T cell receptor beta chains from one sample sequenced in a study of cytomegalovirus exposure and HLA in healthy donors. Generated by immunoSEQ multiplex PCR, the TCRdb table keeps only in-frame clones and is missing some. Of about 140,000 clones in the sample, almost 90% were seen once. Sequenced: PBMCs. The source is a woman under 30 in good health and CMV-seropositive.

The gene calls are TRBV18 and TRBJ1-5; possibly TRBD1 for D (6 bases). The germline V gene encodes CDR1 KGHSH and CDR2 LQKENI. Trimming shortened V by 6 bases and J by 4 bases, and 10 bases separated the two germline ends. The CDR3 is 13 residues long. CDR3 sequence (DNA): TGTGCCAGCTCCCGGACAGAGAATCAGCCCCAGCATTTT. Amino acids: CASSRTENQPQHF.

Worth noting for this clone: At the DNA level, this CDR3 is encoded by other sequences in the same sample as well. The chain joins TRBV7-8 to TRBJ1-4; the D is unclear. From germline, CDR1 is SGHVS and CDR2 FQNEAQ. The length of the CDR3 is 12 residues. V was cut by 5 bases and J by 8 bases, with 9 bases left in between. This CDR3 is CASSLVREKLFF. CDR3 bases: TGTGCCAGCAGCCTTGTGAGGGAAAAACTGTTTTTT.

The genes are TRBV7-8 and TRBJ2-7, with TRBD2 as a possible D gene (6 bases). Germline lookup yields CDR1 SGHVS and CDR2 FQNEAQ. V was clipped by 2 bases and J by 0 bases, with 11 bases between them. CDR3 length: 15 residues. The CDR3: CASSLISGSSYEQYF. The CDR3 DNA sequence: TGTGCCAGCAGCTTAATTAGCGGCAGCTCCTACGAGCAGTACTTC.

V is TRBV15 and J is TRBJ1-2; TRBD1 aligns across 9 bases. Germline CDR1 reads LNHNV; CDR2 reads YYDKDF (reference sequence). V dropped 5 bases and J dropped 8; count of bases not matched to a gene: 9. The CDR3 length is 14 residues. This CDR3 reads CATSVDRDRDGYTF. As DNA, the CDR3 is TGTGCCACCAGCGTCGACCGGGACAGGGACGGCTACACCTTC.

In this sample, this clone is medium-sized. The rearrangement links TRBV9 to TRBJ2-6; D unresolved. CDR1 is SGDLS, CDR2 YYNGEE, per germline. CDR3 length: 15 amino acids. Between the trimmed V and J ends, which lost 3 bases and 1 base, there was a span of 8 bases. CDR3 sequence: CASSEPLSGANVLTF. CDR3 DNA: TGTGCCAGCAGCGAGCCCCTGTCTGGGGCCAACGTCCTGACTTTC.

This sequence joins TRBV9 and TRBJ2-7; 10 nucleotides align to TRBD2. The ends lost 3 bases at V and 3 bases at J; junction bases unmatched: 9. The CDR3 sequence is 16 residues long. Germline assignment: CDR1 SGDLS and CDR2 YYNGEE. As DNA, the CDR3 is TGTGCCAGCAGCGCAGATCCGGGACTAGCGTACTACGAGCAGTACTTC. Its translation: CASSADPGLAYYEQYF.

The genes are TRBV4-1 and TRBJ2-7, with 12 nucleotides matching TRBD2. The germline gives CDR1 MGHRA, CDR2 YSYEKL. The CDR3 consists of 15 residues. Germline trimming cut 4 bases from V and 4 bases from J; bases unmatched to any gene: 5. The CDR3 nucleotides read TGCGCCAGCAGCCTCAGACTAGCGGGAGCGTACGAGCAGTACTTC. It specifies CASSLRLAGAYEQYF.

The chain uses TRBV6-1 and TRBJ2-7; unclear D gene. The germline V and J ends were trimmed by 5 bases and 2 bases, with 10 bases remaining between them. Germline V CDR1 and CDR2: MNHNS, SASEGT. This CDR3 spans 13 amino acids. The CDR3, as DNA: TGTGCCAGCAGTATTCGACACCCCTACGAGCAGTACTTC. Its translation is CASSIRHPYEQYF.

The chain combines TRBV20-1 with TRBJ2-1; 7 bases fit TRBD2. The CDR3 is 11 residues long. The junction had 4 bases not matched to a gene; V was cut back by 8 bases and J by 6 bases. Germline-derived CDR1 and CDR2 are DFQATT and SNEGSKA (reference sequence). CDR3 coding DNA: TGCAGTACAACTAGCGTCAATGAGCAGTTCTTC. It yields the protein CSTTSVNEQFF.

This clone has only one observation. The chain uses TRBV18 and TRBJ2-1; 11 bases match TRBD2. The V gene end was trimmed by 3 bases and the J gene end by 8 bases; junction bases not matched to a gene: 9. CDR3 length: 16 residues. Germline lookup yields CDR1 KGHSH and CDR2 LQKENI. As DNA, the CDR3 is TGTGCCAGCTCACCTTGGACTAGCGGGTCGGAAGATGAGCAGTTCTTC. Amino acids: CASSPWTSGSEDEQFF.

This rearrangement joins TRBV7-9 to TRBJ1-5; D perhaps matches TRBD1 (6 bases). Germline V gene sequence: CDR1 SEHNR, CDR2 FQNEAQ (reference sequence). V lost 5 bases to trimming and J lost 4 bases, with 12 bases between them. This CDR3 has 14 amino acids. The CDR3 loop reads CASSPGTQNQPQHF. CDR3 DNA: TGTGCCAGCAGCCCTGGGACACAAAATCAGCCCCAGCATTTT. The full variable domain, rest sourced from reference TRBV7-9 and TRBJ1-5, is DTGVSQNPRHKITKRGQNVTFRCDPISEHNRLYWYRQTLGQGPEFLTYFQNEAQLEKSRLLSDRFSAERPKGSFSTLEIQRTEQGDSAMYLCASSPGTQNQPQHFGDGTRLSIL.

V usage is TRBV11-3 and J usage is TRBJ2-7, with 9 bases that match TRBD2. The CDR3 loop spans 15 amino acids. CDR1 and CDR2 (germline): SGHNT, YENEEA. J lost 5 bases, V lost 4 bases, and 9 bases had no gene match. In nucleotides, the CDR3 is TGTGCCAGCAGCTCCACCGCCAGGACTAGCGACGAGCAGTACTTC. Protein: CASSSTARTSDEQYF.